The rows below give T cell receptor beta chains drawn from one sample of a study of blood T cell repertoires in COVID-19. The assay was immunoSEQ multiplex PCR, and TCRdb's table has in-frame clones only and misses some. The sample shows more than 25,000 clones, around 91% of them seen only once. Material: peripheral blood. All receptors come from a man aged 60 to 75 with acute or convalescent COVID-19. CDR3s include the opening cysteine and the closing phenylalanine or tryptophan. D genes are given only for firm matches. Not every row has a clone size; where given, it reads once, few, many or a size class.

size: .
D: .
V: TRBV5-1
J: TRBJ2-2
DNA: TGCGCCAGCAGACGTGCGGGACCATCGAACACCGGGGAGCTGTTTTTT
CDR3: CASRRAGPSNTGELFF

size: .
D: .
V: TRBV7-3
J: TRBJ2-7
DNA: TGTGCCAGCAGCTTAGGTCCCTACACCGGGTGGGACGAGCAGTACTTC
CDR3: CASSLGPYTGWDEQYF

size: .
D: .
V: TRBV5-8
J: TRBJ1-2
DNA: TGTGCCAGCAGCTTGGACAGGGTCCCTCTCTTC
CDR3: CASSLDRVPLF

size: .
D: TRBD1
V: TRBV28
J: TRBJ1-6
DNA: TGTGCCAGCAGGAAGGGGACAGGGCCCCTCCACTTT
CDR3: CASRKGTGPLHF

size: .
D: .
V: TRBV5-1
J: TRBJ2-5
DNA: TGCGCCAGCAGCTCATTAGAGACCCAGTACTTC
CDR3: CASSSLETQYF

size: .
D: TRBD1
V: TRBV18
J: TRBJ2-2
DNA: TGTGCCAGCTCACCGACAGGGGGCACCGGGGAGCTGTTTTTT
CDR3: CASSPTGGTGELFF

size: .
D: TRBD2
V: TRBV5-4
J: TRBJ2-1
DNA: TGTGCCAGCAGCCTTAAGCGGGGGCCCTTGAACAATGAGCAGTTCTTC
CDR3: CASSLKRGPLNNEQFF

size: .
D: .
V: TRBV9
J: TRBJ2-1
DNA: TGTGCCAGCGCCCGTCTAGTAGGGAGCCCCAATGTGGAGCAGTTCTTC
CDR3: CASARLVGSPNVEQFF

size: .
D: .
V: TRBV6-5
J: TRBJ1-5
DNA: TGTGCCAGCAGTCCCTCCGGGATAGGCAATCAGCCCCAGCATTTT
CDR3: CASSPSGIGNQPQHF

size: .
D: TRBD1
V: TRBV5-1
J: TRBJ1-1
DNA: TGCGCCAGCAGCACCGGACAGGGGGCGTCCGGCACTGAAGCTTTCTTT
CDR3: CASSTGQGASGTEAFF

size: .
D: .
V: TRBV24-1
J: TRBJ1-2
DNA: TGTGCCACCAGTGTCTCAGGGGACTATGGCTACACCTTC
CDR3: CATSVSGDYGYTF

size: .
D: .
V: TRBV27
J: TRBJ2-1
DNA: TGTGCCAGCAGTTTATATGGGGGCAGCTCCTACAATGAGCAGTTCTTC
CDR3: CASSLYGGSSYNEQFF

size: few
D: TRBD1
V: TRBV20-1
J: TRBJ1-2
DNA: TGCAGTGCTAGTACCAGGGCTTTTGGGGAAACAGGGGGGACTAACTATGGCTACACCTTC
CDR3: CSASTRAFGETGGTNYGYTF

size: .
D: .
V: TRBV20-1
J: TRBJ2-5
DNA: TGCAGTGCTAGTCAAAGCAGGGAGACCCAGTACTTC
CDR3: CSASQSRETQYF

size: .
D: .
V: TRBV19
J: TRBJ2-1
DNA: TGTGCCAGTAGTCGGTATGGCGAAGGAGCCTACAATGAGCAGTTCTTC
CDR3: CASSRYGEGAYNEQFF

size: .
D: TRBD2
V: TRBV7-2
J: TRBJ2-5
DNA: TGTGCCAGCAGCGTAGCGGGAGCGGGGGAGACCCAGTACTTC
CDR3: CASSVAGAGETQYF

size: .
D: TRBD1
V: TRBV10-1
J: TRBJ2-3
DNA: TGCGCCAGCCGGGACAGCCCCACAGATACGCAGTATTTT
CDR3: CASRDSPTDTQYF

size: .
D: .
V: TRBV4-1
J: TRBJ2-1
DNA: TGCGCCAGCAGCCAAGATCGGGAACATAACTACAATGAGCAGTTCTTC
CDR3: CASSQDREHNYNEQFF

size: .
D: .
V: TRBV5-6
J: TRBJ1-5
DNA: TGTGCCAGCAGCCTAGGGGGAAGCCTTTTCAATCAGCCCCAGCATTTT
CDR3: CASSLGGSLFNQPQHF

size: .
D: .
V: TRBV29-1
J: TRBJ1-1
DNA: TGCAGCGTGTCGCCGGGAGTGGGCACTGAAGCTTTCTTT
CDR3: CSVSPGVGTEAFF

size: once
D: .
V: TRBV14
J: TRBJ1-1
DNA: TGTGCCAGCAGCCAAGACGCGGGTTTCCAATTCGGAGCTTTCTTT
CDR3: CASSQDAGFQFGAFF

size: .
D: .
V: TRBV2
J: TRBJ2-3
DNA: TGTGCCAGCAGTAAGCAGACTCCTAGCACAGATACGCAGTATTTT
CDR3: CASSKQTPSTDTQYF

size: .
D: .
V: TRBV11-2
J: TRBJ1-6
DNA: TGTGCCAGCAGCACCTCCGGGACAAGCAATTCACCCCTCCACTTT
CDR3: CASSTSGTSNSPLHF

size: .
D: TRBD2
V: TRBV28
J: TRBJ2-7
DNA: TGTGCCAGCATTCTTAGCGGGAGCGACGAGCAGTACTTC
CDR3: CASILSGSDEQYF

size: .
D: TRBD2
V: TRBV4-1
J: TRBJ2-2
DNA: TGCGCCAGCAGCCCGCGGACTAGCGGGAGGTTTGTCGGGGAGCTGTTTTTT
CDR3: CASSPRTSGRFVGELFF

size: .
D: TRBD1
V: TRBV2
J: TRBJ1-5
DNA: TGTGCCAGCAGCATTGACAGGGGTCAGCATTTT
CDR3: CASSIDRGQHF

size: .
D: .
V: TRBV5-1
J: TRBJ2-3
DNA: TGCGCCAGCAGCTTGAAAGGGGCGGTAGGCACAGATACGCAGTATTTT
CDR3: CASSLKGAVGTDTQYF

size: .
D: TRBD2
V: TRBV4-1
J: TRBJ2-7
DNA: TGCGCCAGCAGCCTGACCAGCGGGGGGTTGAGCTCCTACGAGCAGTACTTC
CDR3: CASSLTSGGLSSYEQYF

size: .
D: TRBD1
V: TRBV10-3
J: TRBJ2-7
DNA: TGTGCCATGAGGACAGGGGAGGACTACGAGCAGTACTTC
CDR3: CAMRTGEDYEQYF

size: .
D: TRBD1
V: TRBV5-4
J: TRBJ2-1
DNA: TGTGCCAGCAGCGGGGGGACAGGGATTTCCTACAATGAGCAGTTCTTC
CDR3: CASSGGTGISYNEQFF

size: .
D: TRBD1
V: TRBV25-1
J: TRBJ1-5
DNA: TGTGCCAGCGGAGGGACAGGGCAGCGGCCCCAGCATTTT
CDR3: CASGGTGQRPQHF

size: .
D: .
V: TRBV18
J: TRBJ1-5
DNA: TGTGCCAGCTCACCTCAGGGGCAGGCAAATCAGCCCCAGCATTTT
CDR3: CASSPQGQANQPQHF

size: .
D: .
V: TRBV30
J: TRBJ2-5
DNA: TGTGCCTGGACCCCGGGCCTGAGAGGGGAGACCCAGTACTTC
CDR3: CAWTPGLRGETQYF

size: few
D: TRBD2
V: TRBV7-9
J: TRBJ2-7
DNA: TGTGCCAGCAGCCCCGGGGGGGCCCGAAGCTCCTACGAGCAGTACTTC
CDR3: CASSPGGARSSYEQYF

size: .
D: .
V: TRBV6-1
J: TRBJ1-1
DNA: TGTGCCAGCAGTGAAGCGAGGGCCGGGTTGGCCACTGAAGCTTTCTTT
CDR3: CASSEARAGLATEAFF

size: once
D: .
V: TRBV27
J: TRBJ2-7
DNA: TGTGCCAGCGGACTCCGTGAGGGAGGTACGGACGAGCAGTACTTC
CDR3: CASGLREGGTDEQYF

size: .
D: .
V: TRBV21-1
J: TRBJ2-7
DNA: TGTGCCAGCAGGATCTATCCGGGGAAGAAGTACGAGCAGTACTTC
CDR3: CASRIYPGKKYEQYF

size: .
D: .
V: TRBV7-9
J: TRBJ2-1
DNA: TGTGCCAGCAGCTTAGGCAGGACAAGTGGTAATGAGCAGTTCTTC
CDR3: CASSLGRTSGNEQFF

size: .
D: .
V: TRBV29-1
J: TRBJ2-1
DNA: TGCAGCGTTGAAAGAACTACAGGTGAGCAGTTCTTC
CDR3: CSVERTTGEQFF

size: .
D: TRBD1
V: TRBV6-5
J: TRBJ2-7
DNA: TGTGCCAGCAGTCCCCCTGGGACAGGCTCCTACGAGCAGTACTTC
CDR3: CASSPPGTGSYEQYF

size: .
D: TRBD1
V: TRBV10-3
J: TRBJ2-7
DNA: TGTGCCATCAGTGGAGAATTGCCGGGACAGGGGTCCTACGAGCAGTACTTC
CDR3: CAISGELPGQGSYEQYF

size: .
D: TRBD2
V: TRBV19
J: TRBJ2-7
DNA: TGTGCCAGTAGTATAGGGGGAGGGTTCGCCTACGAGCAGTACTTC
CDR3: CASSIGGGFAYEQYF

size: .
D: .
V: TRBV5-1
J: TRBJ1-2
DNA: TGCGCCAGCAGCTTCGACGGGACAAACTATGGCTACACCTTC
CDR3: CASSFDGTNYGYTF

size: .
D: .
V: TRBV12-2
J: TRBJ1-2
DNA: TGTGCAAGTCGGTTAGTCGGGGGGCGGCATGGCTACACCTTC
CDR3: CASRLVGGRHGYTF

size: .
D: .
V: TRBV6-5
J: TRBJ1-4
DNA: TGTGCCAGCAGTAAATCGAATGAAAAACTGTTTTTT
CDR3: CASSKSNEKLFF

size: .
D: TRBD1
V: TRBV19
J: TRBJ1-1
DNA: TGTGCCAGTAGTAATATCGGGACAGGGAACACTGAAGCTTTCTTT
CDR3: CASSNIGTGNTEAFF

size: .
D: TRBD2
V: TRBV7-9
J: TRBJ2-1
DNA: TGTGCCAGCAGCCCGGGGACTAGCGGGCTCCGGGATGAGCAGTTCTTC
CDR3: CASSPGTSGLRDEQFF

size: .
D: TRBD1
V: TRBV19
J: TRBJ1-6
DNA: TGTGCCAGTAGTACGGATCCGGGACAGATGGCCATGGGGGATTCACCCCTCCACTTT
CDR3: CASSTDPGQMAMGDSPLHF

size: once
D: TRBD1
V: TRBV10-3
J: TRBJ1-2
DNA: TGTGCCATCAGTGATACAGGGGCCGCGGACTATGGCTACACCTTC
CDR3: CAISDTGAADYGYTF

size: .
D: TRBD1
V: TRBV7-9
J: TRBJ1-2
DNA: TGTGCCAGCAGCTTACATGGGACAGGGCACGGCTACACCTTC
CDR3: CASSLHGTGHGYTF

size: .
D: .
V: TRBV5-1
J: TRBJ2-5
DNA: TGCGCCAGCAGCGGGGCCGGCCAAGAGACCCAGTACTTC
CDR3: CASSGAGQETQYF

size: .
D: TRBD2
V: TRBV5-1
J: TRBJ2-5
DNA: TGCGCCAGCAGCTTGGCGGGGGGGCGGGGGGAGACCCAGTACTTC
CDR3: CASSLAGGRGETQYF

size: .
D: .
V: TRBV7-9
J: TRBJ1-1
DNA: TGTGCCAGCAGCTTACGGGGTTCGAACACTGAAGCTTTCTTT
CDR3: CASSLRGSNTEAFF

size: .
D: .
V: TRBV5-1
J: TRBJ2-5
DNA: TGCGCCAGCAGTCTATCAGCCGACCTGGCGGGGCTTTACCAAGAGACCCAGTACTTC
CDR3: CASSLSADLAGLYQETQYF

size: .
D: TRBD2
V: TRBV4-1
J: TRBJ2-3
DNA: TGCGCCAGCAGGACCAACGCGGGGGGGGTAGATACGCAGTATTTT
CDR3: CASRTNAGGVDTQYF